This T cell receptor beta chain originates from a study of immune cell composition in non-small cell lung cancer. Looking at the study overall: Histologic subtype was mainly adenocarcinoma or squamous cell carcinoma. Points from the study as a whole: Clones >0.5% enriched in tumour were rarer in adenocarcinoma (roughly 35%) than squamous (about 80%). Shared sequences between tumour-reactive and dominant in vivo clones were not proven.

Some clones are missing from TCRdb's copy, which holds only in-frame ones; the method was immunoSEQ multiplex PCR. The sample contains roughly 1,900 clones, about 80% of which appear only once. As to this clone: Its antigen is not identified.

This CDR3 has 13 amino acids. Germline CDR1 is MGHDK and CDR2 is SYGVNS. Deletions cut 2 bases from V and 9 bases from J, with 10 bases between. The normal lung sample lay at least 3 cm, and maximally far, from the tumour. Frozen unsorted single-cell suspensions supplied the genomic DNA. This TCR derives from a human donor with non-small cell lung cancer. Sequenced input: non-adjacent lung tissue. The rearrangement links TRBV25-1 to TRBJ1-4; D is unclear. The CDR3 loop reads CASSEDSQKKLFF. The CDR3 DNA sequence: TGTGCCAGCAGTGAAGATTCGCAGAAAAAACTGTTTTTT. Drawing the rest from reference TRBV25-1 and TRBJ1-4, the complete variable domain is EADIYQTPRYLVIGTGKKITLECSQTMGHDKMYWYQQDPGMELHLIHYSYGVNSTEKGDLSSESTVSRIRTEHFPLTLESARPSHTSQYLCASSEDSQKKLFFGSGTQLSVL.